A single sample is the source of the 13 T cell receptor beta chains below, sequenced in a study of T cell repertoires in cytomegalovirus infection. The antigens for these receptors are not known. TCRdb analysed the reads with MiXCR anew, one entry per CDR3 protein. The sample contains about 110,000 distinct CDR3 sequences, around a tenth of which appear only once. Sequenced sample: PBMCs, sequenced either directly or after in vitro stimulation (not recorded which). These receptors all come from a human donor in good health (CMV status not recorded). Some clones in this sample may be carry-over from other donors' samples.

In this sample, this clonotype turned up many times. The chain's CDR3 is CASSTSPGLGTNTGELFF. The CDR3 coding sequence is TGTGCCAGCAGTACCTCCCCGGGACTAGGAACGAACACCGGGGAGCTGTTTTTT. This chain links TRBV12-3 or TRBV12-4 with TRBJ2-2, with 8 bases matching TRBD2. V gave up 5 bases and J gave up 0 bases; unmatched junction bases: 11. This CDR3 region has 18 residues.

This clonotype has a count of ten or more. The chain joins TRBV7-9 to TRBJ2-7; possibly TRBD1 or TRBD2 for D (5 bases each). Germline CDR1 SEHNR, CDR2 FQNEAQ (reference sequence). The V and J ends lost 4 bases and 0 bases respectively, with 13 bases between them. This CDR3 region has 15 residues. The CDR3, as DNA: TGTGCCAGCAGCTCTCACCGGGACGTCTCCTACGAGCAGTACTTC. This encodes CASSSHRDVSYEQYF.

The table lists this clonotype with many counts. This chain uses TRBV7-2 with TRBJ2-2; D is unclear. Germline CDR1 reads SGHTA; CDR2 reads FQGNSA. The V and J ends lost 5 bases and 5 bases respectively, with 12 bases between them. The CDR3 has 14 amino acids. CDR3 sequence (DNA): TGTGCCAGCAGCCGGCCCCTAGAAACCGGGGAGCTGTTTTTT. Translating gives CASSRPLETGELFF.

In the case of this clonotype: One end of the junction is discordant with germline, which a read error may explain. CDR3 bases: TGTGCCAGCTCACCACTCCCTAGCGGGAGCACCGATACGCAGTATTTT. Translation gives CASSPLPSGSTDTQYF. This chain connects TRBV18 to TRBJ2-3, with 10 bases fitting TRBD2. The CDR3 sequence is 16 residues long. CDR1 is KGHSH and CDR2 is LQKENI in the germline V gene.

This clonotype was seen more than once but under ten times. The chain combines TRBV19 with TRBJ1-2; perhaps TRBD1 as D (6 bases). The CDR3 totals 17 residues. Germline CDR1 reads LNHDA; CDR2 reads SQIVND (reference sequence). V shed 2 bases and J shed 3 bases, with 19 bases lying between them. The CDR3 DNA is TGTGCCAGTAGTATACTTCCGGACAGCCAATTCCACTATGGCTACACCTTC. Translating gives CASSILPDSQFHYGYTF.

The chain joins TRBV20-1 to TRBJ2-2; 8 nucleotides line up with TRBD2. Germline values: CDR1 DFQATT, CDR2 SNEGSKA (reference sequence). V lost 6 bases to trimming and J lost 3 bases; unmatched junction nucleotides: 3. There are 13 residues in the CDR3. The CDR3 sequence is CSARLAYTGELFF. CDR3 nucleotides: TGCAGTGCCAGACTAGCGTACACCGGGGAGCTGTTTTTT.

This clonotype showed up many times. The chain carries TRBV7-2 and TRBJ1-4, with unresolved D. This CDR3 comprises 17 residues. V shed 1 base and J shed 5 bases, with 17 bases lying between them. Germline V lookup: CDR1 SGHTA, CDR2 FQGNSA. CDR3 region: CASSLVPTWPKNEKLFF. As DNA, the CDR3 is TGTGCCAGCAGCTTAGTTCCTACTTGGCCTAAAAATGAAAAACTGTTTTTT.

This clonotype was seen more than once but under ten times. V usage is TRBV4-1 and J usage is TRBJ1-1; tentative D call: TRBD1 (6 bases). The CDR3 is made up of 17 amino acids. V was clipped by 0 bases and J by 0 bases, with 14 bases between them. In germline, CDR1 is MGHRA, CDR2 YSYEKL. Here the CDR3 DNA reads TGCGCCAGCAGCCAAGATTGGGGGGCAAGACTGAACACTGAAGCTTTCTTT. It codes for CASSQDWGARLNTEAFF.

This clonotype was counted ten times or more. The rearrangement joins TRBV6-1 to TRBJ1-2; no firm D call. The CDR3 runs 12 residues. Trimming left V 6 bases short and J 2 bases short, with 7 bases between. Germline loops: CDR1 MNHNS, CDR2 SASEGT. CDR3 residues: CASSPNNYGYTF. The CDR3 coding sequence is TGTGCCAGCAGCCCAAACAACTATGGCTACACCTTC.

This clonotype was seen only a few times. The chain recombines TRBV28 with TRBJ1-2; 7 bases are shared with TRBD1. CDR3 length equals 14 residues. V lost 3 bases to trimming and J lost 6 bases; unmatched junction nucleotides: 7. Germline V gene sequence: CDR1 MDHEN, CDR2 SYDVKM. CDR3 loop: CASSFPDREDGYTF. Written as DNA, the CDR3 is TGTGCCAGCAGTTTCCCCGACAGGGAGGATGGCTACACCTTC.

This clonotype was counted ten times or more. The V and J genes are TRBV10-3 and TRBJ1-1; 11 nucleotides align to TRBD1. V was pared by 2 bases and J by 7 bases, with 12 bases of the junction left unmatched. In germline, CDR1 is ENHRY, CDR2 SYGVKD. The CDR3 totals 17 residues. The DNA for the CDR3 is TGTGCCATCAGTGAGCCATCTAGAGGGACAGGGGGGAGTGAAGCTTTCTTT. Amino acid sequence: CAISEPSRGTGGSEAFF.

The J gene is TRBJ1-6, the V gene TRBV5-4; D not resolved. Germline V lookup: CDR1 SGHNT, CDR2 YYREEE (reference sequence). V was clipped by 3 bases and J by 14 bases, with 12 bases between them. The CDR3 runs to 12 residues. In DNA form, the CDR3 reads TGTGCCAGCAGCTGGCAGGAGGGAACCCTCCACTTT. Amino acids: CASSWQEGTLHF.

This clonotype turned up a few times. The chain recombines TRBV7-2 with TRBJ2-5; 7 bases line up with TRBD1. The V segment lost 5 bases and the J segment 4 bases; nucleotides outside the gene matches: 7. The CDR3 runs to 14 residues. Looked up from germline, CDR1 is SGHTA and CDR2 is FQGNSA. This chain's CDR3 is CASSRDRAGETQYF. CDR3 in DNA: TGTGCCAGCAGCCGAGACAGGGCCGGAGAGACCCAGTACTTC.